The 5 T cell receptor beta chains presented below share a single source sample, sequenced in a study of tumor-infiltrating lymphocytes in primary liver carcinoma. TCR beta cDNA was prepared out of approximately 470 ng total RNA by means of a constant-region primer. Slightly modified ARM-PCR served as the procedure for the TCR beta libraries. These libraries came from three rounds of nested multiplex PCR. TRBV1-TRBV30 forward primers paired with a C-beta reverse primer drove the first two PCR rounds, around 10 cycles each. From the multiplex PCR reads, TCRdb called clonotypes with MiXCR, one entry per CDR3 protein. Of approximately 73,000 distinct CDR3 sequences in the sample, 70% to 75% were seen once. Unsorted bulk tissue (about 18-30 mg) underwent RNA and DNA co-extraction. The source material was liver tumor tissue from sampling region 4. Subset specified: tumor region T4, right-lateral pole. The source is a woman between 55 and 75 years old with primary liver carcinoma and hepatitis B virus infection.

Only one count was recorded for this clonotype. One end of the junction is discordant with germline, which a read error may explain. The chain's CDR3 is CANSLSGRVHEQYF. CDR3 nucleotides: TGTGCCAACAGCTTAAGCGGGCGGGTGCACGAGCAGTATTTC. This chain uses TRBV11-3 with TRBJ2-7; perhaps TRBD2 as D (6 bases). CDR1 is SGHNT, CDR2 YENEEA, per germline. CDR3 length: 14 residues.

A remark on this clonotype: A read error may account for a junction end that differs from germline. The chain combines TRBV11-2 with TRBJ2-7; 7 positions agree with TRBD2. The germline V gene encodes CDR1 SGHAT and CDR2 FQNNGV. The CDR3 spans 23 residues. DNA of the CDR3: TGTTCCAGCAGCTCCTTAGGGCCAGGAACTAGTGGGAGGGTCTCGTATGGCCCCTACGAGCAGTGCTTC. This translates into CSSSSLGPGTSGRVSYGPYEQCF.

This chain joins TRBV29-1 and TRBJ1-1; 9 nucleotides line up with TRBD1. This CDR3 has 15 amino acids. Losses at the gene ends were 6 bases for V and 9 bases for J; bases not matched to a gene: 17. The germline CDR1 and CDR2 sequences are SQVTM and ANQGSEA. CDR3 nucleotides: TGCAGCGTACCCGGTACAGGGGGCATCGGGTCTAAAGCTTTCTTT. As protein: CSVPGTGGIGSKAFF.

Notes on this clonotype: A junction end diverges from the germline sequence, so it may reflect a read error. The CDR3 is CASGEQGLPYEHYF. In DNA, the CDR3 is TGTGCCAGCGGTGAGCAGGGGCTCCCCTACGAGCATTACTTC. The chain is built from TRBV6-1 and TRBJ2-7; weak D call: TRBD1 (6 bases). Germline V gives CDR1 MNHNS, CDR2 SASEGT. The CDR3 length is 14 residues.

In regard to this clonotype: A much larger clone differs from this one at a single base, so this may be a read error. The rearrangement links TRBV28 to TRBJ1-4, with 9 nucleotides matching TRBD1. The germline V gene encodes CDR1 MDHEN and CDR2 SYDVKM. The CDR3 loop spans 15 amino acids. As DNA, the CDR3 is TGTGCCAACAGTTTAAGCGGGACAGGGAACGAAAAACTGTTTTTT. This encodes CANSLSGTGNEKLFF.